These 3 T cell receptor beta chains were all obtained from the same sample, sequenced in a study of regulatory T cells in long-lasting Graves disease. CDR3-region Arm-PCR and iRepertoire HTBI primers produced the TCR beta libraries. TCRdb independently ran MiXCR on the multiplex PCR reads; one entry per CDR3 protein. The sample shows roughly 400,000 distinct CDR3 sequences, 21% of them seen only once. As to time point: persistent/refractory GD, antithyroid drugs over 5 years with positive TRAb. With RNA extracted from PBMCs as input, the TCR library was made. The sequencing used peripheral blood mononuclear cells (PBMCs), collected when the disease was refractory, from a patient treated with antithyroid drugs. All receptors derive from a female donor with Graves disease.

This clonotype was seen a handful of times. The J gene is TRBJ2-3, the V gene TRBV19, with 12 bases fitting TRBD2. Trimming took 3 bases from V and 4 from J; bases not matched to a gene: 14. The CDR3 is made up of 19 amino acids. Germline-derived CDR1 and CDR2 are LNHDA and SQIVND (reference sequence). The chain's CDR3 is CASSINSGLAGLPADTQYF. CDR3 nucleotide sequence: TGTGCCAGTAGTATTAATTCGGGACTAGCGGGCCTCCCAGCAGATACGCAGTATTTT.

This clonotype was seen repeatedly, ten times or more. The chain uses TRBV27 and TRBJ1-3, with D possibly TRBD1 on 6 matching bases. The germline V gene has CDR1 MNHEY and CDR2 SMNVEV (reference sequence). Trimming took 5 bases from V and 0 from J, leaving 14 bases between them. This CDR3 has 16 amino acids. The CDR3 bases are TGTGCCAGCAGTGGCTCAGGGGTTACCTCTGGAAACACCATATATTTT. Translating it yields CASSGSGVTSGNTIYF.

The chain carries TRBV28 and TRBJ2-7, with D hard to call. The J call is uncertain, as TRBJ2-1 better fits the DNA end. The CDR3 runs 13 residues. Germline V gene sequence: CDR1 MDHEN, CDR2 SYDVKM. The CDR3, as DNA: TGTGCCAGCAGTTTCGGTGGCGCTTATGAGCAGTTCTTC. Residues: CASSFGGAYEQFF.